This T cell receptor beta chain was captured in a study of blood T cell repertoires in COVID-19. Study overall: T cells, B-cell-depleted T cells, or PBMCs provided the cDNA or gDNA that served as material.

Methods used by the authors: Amplification of reference gene primers was used by the study to estimate nucleated cell counts. Sequenced by immunoSEQ multiplex PCR; TCRdb stores in-frame clones only, minus some. Clone size and V and J calls were adopted from that table, with D and trimming inferred from the DNA. The sample comprises 210,000 or so clones, less than 90% of which are singletons, and about 2.2% rests with the top ten. The V gene's germline CDR1 is SGHRS and CDR2 YFSETQ. V gave up 4 bases and J gave up 4 bases; unmatched junction bases: 6. This CDR3 contains 16 residues. This clone was recorded a few times.

The clonotype was recovered from a woman between 50 and 59 years old with acute or convalescent COVID-19. This rearrangement joins TRBV5-1 to TRBJ2-1; the match to TRBD2 covers 12 bases. Specimen: peripheral blood. The CDR3 spells CASSDPSGGEYNEQFF. CDR3 DNA: TGCGCCAGCAGCGATCCTAGCGGGGGGGAATACAATGAGCAGTTCTTC.